The clone carrying this T cell receptor beta chain showed up many times. Its antigen remains unknown. Relative to the germline gene, one junction end is altered; a read error may explain this. The data originate from a study of T cells after yellow fever vaccination. Broader study findings: At approximately 96% for CD4 and around 91% for CD8, most primary-vaccination clones showed up again after the booster. Bulk-population clonotypes that are abundant could appear as contaminants in FACS-sorted repertoires. Weaker, the secondary response had a peak occurring faster, on day 5 versus 15.

TCR cDNA, made by 5'RACE template switching, carried an added universal primer site and UMIs. TCRdb redid the calling of the 5' RACE reads with MiXCR, one entry per CDR3 protein. The sample shows about 260,000 distinct CDR3 sequences, around 5.3% of them seen only once. The source of this sequence is a man between 18 and 29 years old who received the YFV17D yellow fever vaccine. The sample was CD4+ T cells sorted from PBMCs, taken on the day of the yellow fever booster vaccination.

Written as DNA, the CDR3 is TGTGCCAGCAGCATAACTAGCGGGGGTGTCAGCACAGATACGCAGTATTTT. Translating gives CASSITSGGVSTDTQYF. This sequence joins TRBV7-3 and TRBJ2-3; 11 nucleotides line up with TRBD2. Germline V gives CDR1 SGHTA, CDR2 FQGTGA. CDR3 length equals 17 residues.